This note documents a single TCR beta chain sequence. The table came from immunoSEQ multiplex PCR; TCRdb's copy has only in-frame clones and leaves some out. The sample records 2 million to 2.5 million clones, 93% being singletons. Division of CD4+ cells produced a CD45RA+ naive subset and a CD45RA-negative memory subset. The entry originates in a study of shared clonotypes between healthy human individuals. The origin of this receptor is a man aged 18-30 years in good health. Some clones in this sample may be carry-over from other donors' samples. Sequenced: naive CD4+ T cells from PBMCs. Subset denoted: CD45RA+ positively selected.

CDR3 DNA: TGCGCCAGCAGCCCGGGACAGGTCCATAGGGGCTACACCTTC. It is translated as CASSPGQVHRGYTF. This rearrangement joins TRBV5-1 to TRBJ1-2, with 8 bases aligning to TRBD1. Germline V gene sequence: CDR1 SGHRS, CDR2 YFSETQ. V lost 4 bases to trimming and J lost 8 bases; unmatched junction nucleotides: 10. The CDR3 sequence is 14 residues long.